The 12 T cell receptor beta chains presented below share a single source sample, sequenced in a study of blood T cell repertoires in COVID-19 (dated by TCRdb to 2020 to 2022). Receptor libraries were prepared by the immunoSEQ multiplex PCR assay. In TCRdb, the immuneACCESS table is reduced to in-frame sequences with V and J assigned. These tables do not hold every clone; where another copy was compared, an unresolved V gene accounts for under half, and the others remain unexplained. The sample data list around 180,000 clones, and 65% to 90% of these were observed just once. Of the sample, approximately 1.5% is held by the ten largest clones. The material sequenced was peripheral blood. The source is a human donor in a cohort sampled during active COVID-19.

The chain is built from TRBV5-4 and TRBJ2-7, with 11 bases that match TRBD2. Germline V gene data show CDR1 as SGHNT and CDR2 as YYREEE (reference sequence). The junction had 7 bases not matched to a gene; V was cut back by 2 bases and J by 0 bases. The CDR3 loop spans 17 amino acids. The CDR3 loop is CASSLGTSGWGSYEQYF. The CDR3, as DNA: TGTGCCAGCAGCTTAGGGACTAGCGGTTGGGGCTCCTACGAGCAGTACTTC.

This sequence joins TRBV9 and TRBJ1-1, with 7 bases lining up with TRBD1. The germline gives CDR1 SGDLS, CDR2 YYNGEE. V dropped 1 base and J dropped 5; count of bases not matched to a gene: 5. The CDR3 runs to 14 residues. Here the CDR3 DNA reads TGTGCCAGCAGCGTAAGGGGGCGAGGTACTGAAGCTTTCTTT. Translating it yields CASSVRGRGTEAFF.

V usage is TRBV5-1 and J usage is TRBJ2-7, with D possibly TRBD1 on 6 matching bases. Trimming removed 3 bases from V and 5 bases from J, with 9 bases in between. Germline V CDR1 and CDR2: SGHRS, YFSETQ. This CDR3 comprises 12 residues. CDR3 amino acids: CASSSGQNEQYF. In DNA form, the CDR3 reads TGCGCCAGCAGCTCAGGACAGAACGAGCAGTACTTC.

The chain has TRBV4-1 and TRBJ1-6; TRBD1 agrees at 10 bases. The CDR3 loop spans 15 amino acids. V lost 4 bases and J lost 5; bases outside the gene matches: 2. Germline CDR1 MGHRA, CDR2 YSYEKL. CDR3 bases: TGCGCCAGCAGCCCCGGACAGGGGGATAATTCACCCCTCCACTTT. It specifies CASSPGQGDNSPLHF.

This rearrangement joins TRBV5-6 to TRBJ1-1; unclear D gene. CDR1 SGHDT and CDR2 YYEEEE come from the germline V gene. The length of the CDR3 is 13 residues. Trimming removed 0 bases at V and 3 bases at J, with 6 bases between. The CDR3 DNA reads as TGTGCCAGCAGCTTGGCGGGTGACACTGAAGCTTTCTTT. Protein: CASSLAGDTEAFF.

With regard to this clone: Germline and junction disagree at one end, which may indicate a read error. The chain carries TRBV7-7 and TRBJ2-2; no clear D gene. The CDR3 length is 14 residues. Germline-derived CDR1 and CDR2 are SSHAT and FNYEAQ (reference sequence). CDR3 loop: CASSPGTSTGELFF. The DNA for the CDR3 is TGTGCTAGCAGTCCAGGTACAAGCACCGGGGAGCTGTTTTTT.

This clone was found once. V is TRBV7-9 and J is TRBJ2-1, with 13 bases aligning to TRBD2. The germline V gene encodes CDR1 SEHNR and CDR2 FQNEAQ (reference sequence). The CDR3 is 15 residues long. The J segment lost 9 bases and the V segment lost 4 bases, leaving 6 bases of the junction unmatched. DNA of the CDR3: TGTGCCAGCAGCTCAGGACTAGCGGGAGTTGGTGAGCAGTTCTTC. Translated: CASSSGLAGVGEQFF. Supplemented by reference TRBV7-9 and TRBJ2-1, the full variable domain reads DTGVSQNPRHKITKRGQNVTFRCDPISEHNRLYWYRQTLGQGPEFLTYFQNEAQLEKSRLLSDRFSAERPKGSFSTLEIQRTEQGDSAMYLCASSSGLAGVGEQFFGPGTRLTVL.

V is TRBV27 and J is TRBJ1-2; no firm D call. Germline V gene data show CDR1 as MNHEY and CDR2 as SMNVEV (reference sequence). Trimming pared 0 bases from V and 2 bases from J, leaving 10 bases between. This CDR3 is built from 15 residues. DNA for the CDR3: TGTGCCAGCAGTTTATCGGGAGGTAGGAACTATGGCTACACCTTC. The encoded protein is CASSLSGGRNYGYTF.

This clone has a handful of counts. V gene TRBV27 combines with J gene TRBJ2-5, with D possibly TRBD1 on 6 matching bases. Germline V gene data show CDR1 as MNHEY and CDR2 as SMNVEV (reference sequence). The V end was cut by 3 bases, the J end by 1 base, with 15 bases between. This CDR3 comprises 16 residues. The CDR3 DNA is TGTGCCAGCAGTTTGGGGGCTAGCCGCTTCCAAGAGACCCAGTACTTC. Translated: CASSLGASRFQETQYF.

The CDR3 DNA sequence: TGTGCCAGCAGCTTACGGGGGGGGTATAGCACAGATACGCAGTATTTT. It yields the protein CASSLRGGYSTDTQYF. This chain connects TRBV7-2 to TRBJ2-3; 8 positions agree with TRBD2. The CDR3 covers 16 residues. The junction had 4 bases not matched to a gene; V was cut back by 2 bases and J by 0 bases. Germline-derived CDR1 and CDR2 are SGHTA and FQGNSA.

The J gene is TRBJ2-7, the V gene TRBV5-1; tentative D call: TRBD2 (6 bases). CDR3 length: 15 amino acids. CDR1 and CDR2 (germline): SGHRS, YFSETQ. V lost 0 bases and J lost 0, with 10 bases in between. DNA of the CDR3: TGCGCCAGCAGCTTGGCGGGGGAGAGCTCCTACGAGCAGTACTTC. It encodes CASSLAGESSYEQYF. The complete variable domain, with remaining parts taken from reference TRBV5-1 and TRBJ2-7, reads KAGVTQTPRYLIKTRGQQVTLSCSPISGHRSVSWYQQTPGQGLQFLFEYFSETQRNKGNFPGRFSGRQFSNSRSEMNVSTLELGDSALYLCASSLAGESSYEQYFGPGTRLTVT.

V and J are TRBV13 and TRBJ2-5; TRBD2 aligns across 9 bases. With V trimmed by 6 bases and J by 1 base, 3 bases remained unmatched. The CDR3 runs to 14 residues. Germline CDR1 PRHDT, CDR2 FYEKMQ (reference sequence). The CDR3 sequence is CASSWTSAQETQYF. CDR3 coding DNA: TGTGCCAGCAGTTGGACTAGCGCCCAAGAGACCCAGTACTTC. Supplemented by reference TRBV13 and TRBJ2-5, the full variable domain reads AAGVIQSPRHLIKEKRETATLKCYPIPRHDTVYWYQQGPGQDPQFLISFYEKMQSDKGSIPDRFSAQQFSDYHSELNMSSLELGDSALYFCASSWTSAQETQYFGPGTRLLVL.